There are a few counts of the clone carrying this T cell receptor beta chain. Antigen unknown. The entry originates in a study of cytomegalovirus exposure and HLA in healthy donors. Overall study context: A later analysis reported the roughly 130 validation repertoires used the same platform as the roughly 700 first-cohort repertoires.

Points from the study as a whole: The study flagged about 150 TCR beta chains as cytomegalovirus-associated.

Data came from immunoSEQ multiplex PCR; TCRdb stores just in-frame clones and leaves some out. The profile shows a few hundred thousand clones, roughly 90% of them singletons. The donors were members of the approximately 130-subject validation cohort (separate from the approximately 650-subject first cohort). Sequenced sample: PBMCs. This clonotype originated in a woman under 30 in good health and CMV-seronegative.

In DNA, the CDR3 is TGTGCCAGCATTCCCCGAGGGCCAAGCTACGAGCAGTACTTC. The encoded protein is CASIPRGPSYEQYF. The gene calls are TRBV7-9 and TRBJ2-7, with D maybe TRBD2 (5 bases). Trimming took off 7 bases at V and 3 bases at J, with 16 bases between the two ends. This CDR3 is built from 14 residues. Germline V lookup: CDR1 SEHNR, CDR2 FQNEAQ (reference sequence).